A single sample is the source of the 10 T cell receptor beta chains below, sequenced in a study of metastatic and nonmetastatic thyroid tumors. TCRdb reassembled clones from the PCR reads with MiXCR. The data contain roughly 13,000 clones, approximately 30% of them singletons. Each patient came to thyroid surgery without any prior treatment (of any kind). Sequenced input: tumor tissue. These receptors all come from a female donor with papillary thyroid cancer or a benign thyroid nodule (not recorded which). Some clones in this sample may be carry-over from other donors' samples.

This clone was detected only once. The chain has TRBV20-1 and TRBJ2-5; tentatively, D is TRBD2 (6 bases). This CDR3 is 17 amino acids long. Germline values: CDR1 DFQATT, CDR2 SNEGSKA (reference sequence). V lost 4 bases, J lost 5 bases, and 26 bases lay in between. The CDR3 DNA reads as TGCAGTGCTACCCCCTTCGGGAGCTTCGCGTTTTGGGAGACCCAGTACTTC. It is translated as CSATPFGSFAFWETQYF.

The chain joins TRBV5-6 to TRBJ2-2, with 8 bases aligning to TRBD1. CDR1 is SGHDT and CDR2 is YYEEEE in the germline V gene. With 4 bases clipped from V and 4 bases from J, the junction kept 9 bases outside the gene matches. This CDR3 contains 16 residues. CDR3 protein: CASSKLGQGVTGELFF. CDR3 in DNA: TGTGCCAGCAGCAAACTCGGACAGGGTGTCACCGGGGAGCTGTTTTTT.

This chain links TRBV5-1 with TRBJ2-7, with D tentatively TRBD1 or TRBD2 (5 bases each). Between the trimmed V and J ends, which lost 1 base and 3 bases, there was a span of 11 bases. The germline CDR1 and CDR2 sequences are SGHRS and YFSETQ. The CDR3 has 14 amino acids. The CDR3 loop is CASSLNGANYEQYF. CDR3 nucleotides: TGCGCCAGCAGCTTGAACGGGGCGAACTACGAGCAGTACTTC.

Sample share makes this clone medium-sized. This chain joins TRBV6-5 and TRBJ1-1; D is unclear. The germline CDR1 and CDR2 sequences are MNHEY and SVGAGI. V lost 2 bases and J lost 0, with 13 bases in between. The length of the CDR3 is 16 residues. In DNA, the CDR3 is TGTGCCAGCAGTTACCCCAACGGGCAGATGAACACTGAAGCTTTCTTT. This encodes CASSYPNGQMNTEAFF.

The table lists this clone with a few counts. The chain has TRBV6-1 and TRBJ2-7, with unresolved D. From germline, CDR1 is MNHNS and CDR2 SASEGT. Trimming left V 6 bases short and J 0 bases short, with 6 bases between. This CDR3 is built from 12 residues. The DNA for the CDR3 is TGTGCCAGCAGGGCTGCCTCCTACGAGCAGTACTTC. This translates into CASRAASYEQYF.

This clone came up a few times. The chain's CDR3 is CASSPNAPRHDSNYEQYF. CDR3 sequence (DNA): TGTGCCAGTAGTCCCAATGCCCCAAGGCACGACAGTAATTACGAGCAGTACTTC. The V gene is TRBV19, the J gene TRBJ2-7, with D possibly matching TRBD1 (5 bases). CDR1 is LNHDA and CDR2 is SQIVND in the germline V gene (reference sequence). The CDR3 consists of 18 residues. Trimming left V 5 bases short and J 4 bases short, with 27 bases between. Looking up the rest from reference TRBV19 and TRBJ2-7 gives the full variable domain: DGGITQSPKYLFRKEGQNVTLSCEQNLNHDAMYWYRQDPGQGLRLIYYSQIVNDFQKGDIAEGYSVSREKKESFPLTVTSAQKNPTAFYLCASSPNAPRHDSNYEQYFGPGTRLTVT.

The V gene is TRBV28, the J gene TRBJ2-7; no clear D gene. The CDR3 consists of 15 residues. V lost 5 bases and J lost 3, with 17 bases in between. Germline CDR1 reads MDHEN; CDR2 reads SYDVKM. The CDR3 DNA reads TGTGCCAGCAGTCCATGGACGCCAAGCTGCTACGAGCAGTACTTC. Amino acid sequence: CASSPWTPSCYEQYF.

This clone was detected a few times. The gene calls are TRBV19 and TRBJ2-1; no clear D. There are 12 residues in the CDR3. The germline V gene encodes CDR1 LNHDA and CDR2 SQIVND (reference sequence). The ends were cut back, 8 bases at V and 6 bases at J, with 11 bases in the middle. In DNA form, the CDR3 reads TGTGCCAGTTCTGACACCTTCAATGAGCAGTTCTTC. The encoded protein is CASSDTFNEQFF.

CDR3 sequence reads: CASSNEGSAQPQHF. The DNA of the CDR3 is TGTGCCAGCAGTAATGAGGGTTCAGCCCAGCCCCAGCATTTT. The chain combines TRBV6-1 with TRBJ1-5; no reliable D call. Germline V gene data show CDR1 as MNHNS and CDR2 as SASEGT. The germline V and J ends were trimmed by 5 bases and 7 bases, with 15 bases remaining between them. The CDR3 has 14 residues.

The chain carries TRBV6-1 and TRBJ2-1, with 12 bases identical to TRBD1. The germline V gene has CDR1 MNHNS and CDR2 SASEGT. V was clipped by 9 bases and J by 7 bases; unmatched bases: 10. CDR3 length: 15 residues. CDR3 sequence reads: CASRPGQGAYNEQFF. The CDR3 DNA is TGTGCCAGTCGGCCGGGACAGGGGGCTTATAATGAGCAGTTCTTC.